Listed below are T cell receptor beta chains from one sample, sequenced in a study of tumor-infiltrating lymphocytes in primary liver carcinoma. TCRdb reanalysed the multiplex PCR reads using MiXCR and keeps one entry per CDR3 protein. The table lists approximately 300,000 distinct CDR3 sequences, less than 75% of them singletons. Sequencing was done on a sample of peripheral blood. The receptors shown here come from a man between 40 and 49 years old with primary liver carcinoma and hepatitis B virus infection. Both conserved end residues are part of each CDR3. Each record gives: J gene, V gene, D gene, clone size, CDR3 protein, CDR3 DNA. A D gene is named only where the DNA matches it firmly. Clone size is stated in some rows and not others, as once, few, many or a class when expanded.

>TRBJ1-2|TRBV28|-|-
CASKDSRTGGVYGYTF
TGTGCCAGCAAAGATTCCCGTACGGGAGGGGTCTATGGCTACACCTTC
>TRBJ2-5|TRBV11-2|-|-
CAGSLNRDSGRETQYF
TGTGCCGGCAGTTTAAACCGGGACTCAGGACGAGAGACCCAGTACTTC
>TRBJ2-1|TRBV5-5|TRBD2|-
CASSFTGGPVSSYDEQFF
TGTGCCAGCAGCTTTACGGGAGGGCCGGTAAGCTCCTACGATGAGCAGTTCTTC
>TRBJ2-2|TRBV4-2|TRBD2|-
CASSQVLGRGAGGNTGEPFF
TGTGCCAGCAGCCAAGTACTAGGCCGCGGCGCGGGAGGGAACACCGGGGAGCCGTTTTTT
>TRBJ1-2|TRBV6-2/TRBV6-3|-|-
CASSSQGKNGYTF
TGTGCCAGCAGCTCCCAGGGGAAGAATGGCTACACCTTC
>TRBJ2-7|TRBV12-3/TRBV12-4|-|-
CASRVMTYKQYF
TGTGCCAGCAGGGTTATGACCTACAAGCAGTACTTC
>TRBJ2-3|TRBV7-8|-|many
CASSPADTQYF
TGTGCCAGCAGCCCCGCGGATACGCAGTATTTT
>TRBJ2-1|TRBV28|TRBD2|-
CANRDPGLTGGEFF
TGTGCCAACAGGGATCCGGGACTAACGGGAGGGGAGTTCTTC
>TRBJ1-2|TRBV12-3/TRBV12-4|-|few
CASSFGGMDYGYAF
TGTGCCAGCAGCTTTGGGGGGATGGACTATGGCTACGCCTTC
>TRBJ2-2|TRBV29-1|TRBD2|many
CSVLPGGGNTGELFF
TGCAGCGTCCTCCCGGGGGGAGGGAACACCGGGGAGCTGTTTTTT
>TRBJ2-2|TRBV12-3/TRBV12-4|-|-
CASSYSVSTGELFF
TGCGCCAGCAGTTACTCCGTGAGCACCGGGGAGCTGTTTTTT
>TRBJ2-7|TRBV29-1|-|many
CSVGRDSYEQYF
TGCAGCGTTGGACGGGACTCCTACGAGCAGTACTTC
>TRBJ2-5|TRBV6-2/TRBV6-3|TRBD2|-
CASNRLAGGETQYF
TGTGCCAGCAACAGACTAGCGGGAGGAGAGACCCAGTACTTC
>TRBJ1-1|TRBV29-1|-|many
CAGAGGNTEAFF
TGCGCGGGGGCGGGGGGTAACACTGAAGCTTTCTTT
>TRBJ2-2|TRBV6-1|-|few
CASNDRVLGTGELFF
TGTGCCAGCAACGATCGAGTTTTGGGCACCGGGGAGCTGTTTTTT
>TRBJ2-2|TRBV11-2|-|-
CTSSSMERGNTGELFF
TGTACCAGCAGCTCCATGGAGAGAGGGAACACCGGGGAGCTATTTTTT
>TRBJ2-7|TRBV2|-|-
CASSEGWQVTYEQYF
TGTGCCAGCAGTGAAGGGTGGCAGGTAACCTACGAGCAGTACTTC
>TRBJ2-2|TRBV6-1|-|-
CDSSKTGLAGELFF
TGTGACAGCAGTAAAACAGGGTTGGCCGGGGAGCTGTTTTTT
>TRBJ2-3|TRBV11-3|TRBD2|once
CASSLDSGSITDTQYF
TGTGCCAGCAGCTTAGACAGCGGGAGTATAACAGATACGCAGTATTTT
>TRBJ2-7|TRBV28|-|-
CASISGQIGEQYF
TGTGCCAGCATCAGCGGACAGATCGGCGAGCAGTACTTC
>TRBJ1-6|TRBV10-2|-|-
CASSVRGNNSPIHF
TGCGCCAGCAGTGTTCGAGGGAATAATTCACCCATCCACTTT
>TRBJ2-6|TRBV28|-|-
CASSLMDRSSSGANALTF
TGTGCCAGCAGTTTAATGGACAGATCAAGCTCTGGGGCCAACGCCCTGACTTTC
>TRBJ1-2|TRBV6-1|TRBD1|many
CASIPRTGVSGGYTF
TGTGCCAGCATCCCCCGGACAGGGGTTAGTGGTGGCTACACCTTC
>TRBJ2-1|TRBV11-3|-|-
CASSGNDGSEQFF
TGTGCCAGCAGCGGGAACGATGGGAGTGAGCAGTTCTTC
>TRBJ2-7|TRBV14|-|few
CASSREIATSYEQYF
TGTGCCAGCAGCCGCGAAATAGCGACTAGTTACGAGCAGTACTTC
>TRBJ2-5|TRBV29-1|-|-
CSVEGEEKAQYF
TGCAGCGTTGAAGGGGAGGAGAAGGCCCAGTACTTC
>TRBJ1-1|TRBV6-2/TRBV6-3|-|once
CVSSEQGRGTEAFF
TGTGTCAGCAGTGAACAGGGACGGGGGACTGAAGCTTTCTTT
>TRBJ1-5|TRBV7-9|-|-
CASSLGGGSQPQHF
TGTGCCAGCAGCCTTGGGGGGGGAAGTCAGCCCCAGCATTTT
>TRBJ1-1|TRBV6-6|-|-
CASRETRTEGAEAFF
TGTGCCAGCAGAGAAACCCGGACCGAGGGTGCTGAAGCTTTCTTT
>TRBJ2-1|TRBV19|TRBD2|-
CASSIASGRINEQFF
TGTGCCAGTAGTATAGCTAGCGGGAGGATTAATGAGCAATTCTTC
>TRBJ2-1|TRBV28|-|once
CANSLVHNEQFF
TGTGCCAACAGTTTAGTCCACAATGAACAGTTCTTC